The 13 T cell receptor beta chains presented below share a single source sample, sequenced in a study of cytomegalovirus exposure and HLA in healthy donors. This PCR relied on a set of 60 Vbeta primers and 13 Jbeta primers. Clones were read by immunoSEQ multiplex PCR, and TCRdb kept only the in-frame ones, dropping some. The sample lists some 93,000 clones; more than 55% were seen once. The sequenced sample was PBMCs. The origin of the receptors is a boy between 10 and 17 years old in good health and CMV-seropositive.

This rearrangement joins TRBV10-2 to TRBJ1-1; TRBD1 is a possible D gene (5 bases). Germline loops: CDR1 WSHSY, CDR2 SAAADI. V lost 0 bases and J 10 bases, leaving 12 bases between the germline ends. The CDR3 extends over 13 amino acids. The CDR3 sequence is CASSESVGGSAFF. In nucleotides, the CDR3 is TGCGCCAGCAGTGAGTCGGTTGGGGGGTCAGCTTTCTTT.

The rearrangement uses TRBV7-7 and TRBJ2-2; 10 bases fit TRBD2. Per germline, CDR1 SSHAT and CDR2 FNYEAQ (reference sequence). This CDR3 is 17 amino acids long. The trim removed 5 bases at V and 4 bases at J, leaving 10 bases unmatched. CDR3 nucleotide sequence: TGTGCCAGCAGCAGCTGGGGAAGCGGGGGGGTCACCGGGGAGCTGTTTTTT. Amino acids: CASSSWGSGGVTGELFF. The full variable domain, completed using reference TRBV7-7 and TRBJ2-2, is GAGVSQSPRYKVTKRGQDVTLRCDPISSHATLYWYQQALGQGPEFLTYFNYEAQPDKSGLPSDRFSAERPEGSISTLTIQRTEQRDSAMYRCASSSWGSGGVTGELFFGEGSRLTVL.

The rearrangement links TRBV29-1 to TRBJ2-1; a weak D match, TRBD2 (6 bases). This CDR3 is built from 15 residues. Germline assignment: CDR1 SQVTM and CDR2 ANQGSEA. The V end lost 6 bases, the J end lost 3 bases, and 18 bases lay between the germline ends. Here the CDR3 DNA reads TGCAGCGTGGAACCGGAGGGTGAAATCTACAATGAGCAGTTCTTC. It is translated as CSVEPEGEIYNEQFF.

The rearrangement links TRBV6-1 to TRBJ2-3, with D possibly being TRBD1 (5 bases). The CDR3 contains 16 residues. Looked up from germline, CDR1 is MNHNS and CDR2 is SASEGT. V was pared by 2 bases and J by 2 bases, with 14 bases between. For the CDR3, the DNA is TGTGCCAGCAGTGAAAAGGCAGACAGATACACAGATACGCAGTATTTT. Translated: CASSEKADRYTDTQYF.

The chain carries TRBV19 and TRBJ2-7, with TRBD2 matching over 9 bases. From germline, CDR1 is LNHDA and CDR2 SQIVND (reference sequence). The CDR3 contains 15 residues. V trimming: 3 bases; J trimming: 0 bases; junction bases outside the gene matches: 3. The DNA of the CDR3 is TGTGCCAGTAGTATCGATAGCGGGAGCTCCTACGAGCAGTACTTC. The encoded protein is CASSIDSGSSYEQYF. The complete variable domain, with remaining parts taken from reference TRBV19 and TRBJ2-7, reads DGGITQSPKYLFRKEGQNVTLSCEQNLNHDAMYWYRQDPGQGLRLIYYSQIVNDFQKGDIAEGYSVSREKKESFPLTVTSAQKNPTAFYLCASSIDSGSSYEQYFGPGTRLTVT.

The table lists this clone with a count of one. The rearrangement links TRBV5-4 to TRBJ2-3; D is perhaps TRBD1 (5 bases). The germline V and J ends were trimmed by 0 bases and 2 bases, with 13 bases remaining between them. Per the germline V gene, CDR1 is SGHNT and CDR2 is YYREEE (reference sequence). The CDR3 has 16 residues. The DNA of the CDR3 is TGTGCCAGCAGCTTGGGACAGCAGACACACACAGATACGCAGTATTTT. This gives the protein CASSLGQQTHTDTQYF.

The genes are TRBV2 and TRBJ2-3, with TRBD2 matching over 8 bases. The V and J ends lost 6 bases and 4 bases, in that order; junction bases with no gene match: 9. Looked up from germline, CDR1 is SNHLY and CDR2 is FYNNEI. The CDR3 has 15 residues. The CDR3 region is CASSRIGGAADTQYF. For the CDR3, the DNA is TGTGCCAGCAGCCGAATCGGGGGGGCTGCAGATACGCAGTATTTT.

V usage is TRBV15 and J usage is TRBJ2-1, with a possible D match to TRBD2 (6 bases). CDR3 size: 16 residues. The ends were cut back, 1 base at V and 0 bases at J, with 10 bases in the middle. Germline CDR1 reads LNHNV; CDR2 reads YYDKDF (reference sequence). The CDR3: CATSRGSGLSYNEQFF. The DNA for the CDR3 is TGTGCCACCAGCAGAGGATCGGGACTCTCCTACAATGAGCAGTTCTTC.

This clone was seen a handful of times. At one end, the junction sequence differs from germline, possibly due to a read error. The chain links TRBV18 to TRBJ2-2; 7 bases map to TRBD1. Germline loops: CDR1 KGHSH, CDR2 LQKENI. The CDR3 runs 14 residues. The CDR3 reads CASSRDRNTGELFF. The DNA of the CDR3 is TGTGCCAGTTCACGGGACAGGAACACCGGGGAGCTGTTTTTT.

The CDR3 here is CASKKLAAISTDTQYF. The DNA of the CDR3 is TGTGCCAGCAAGAAACTAGCGGCCATTAGCACAGATACGCAGTATTTT. The rearrangement links TRBV7-2 to TRBJ2-3, with 8 bases lining up with TRBD2. CDR3 length equals 16 residues. V gave up 7 bases and J gave up 0 bases; unmatched junction bases: 9. Germline-derived CDR1 and CDR2 are SGHTA and FQGNSA.

On this clone itself: An end of the junction does not agree with germline; a read error may underlie this. This sequence joins TRBV2 and TRBJ2-7; 10 bases align to TRBD1. Germline assignment: CDR1 SNHLY and CDR2 FYNNEI. This CDR3 is built from 12 residues. In DNA, the CDR3 is TGTGCCAGCAGTGATAGTTACGGGACAGGGGACTTC. Protein sequence: CASSDSYGTGDF.

The genes are TRBV7-2 and TRBJ2-5; TRBD2 agrees at 10 bases. Trimming at V came to 6 bases and at J to 1 base, leaving 5 bases not matched to a gene. Germline loops: CDR1 SGHTA, CDR2 FQGNSA. The CDR3 spans 15 residues. CDR3 residues: CASSRTSGVQETQYF. The CDR3 DNA reads TGTGCCAGCAGTCGGACTAGCGGAGTCCAAGAGACCCAGTACTTC.

This clone was seen a single time. The rearrangement uses TRBV30 and TRBJ2-2; the D gene is possibly TRBD2 (7 bases). V dropped 3 bases and J dropped 4 bases, with 24 bases sitting between them. CDR1 is GTSNPN, CDR2 SVGIG, per germline (reference sequence). The CDR3 covers 18 residues. Here the CDR3 reads CAWRPAAGRGRSTGELFF. In DNA, the CDR3 is TGTGCCTGGAGGCCTGCGGCGGGGCGGGGGCGGAGCACCGGGGAGCTGTTTTTT.